Each of the 12 T cell receptor beta chains below was sequenced from the same sample in a study of early T cells in non-severe SARS-CoV-2 infection. TCRdb ran MiXCR on the 5' RACE reads and lists one entry per CDR3 protein. The sample holds 90,000 to 100,000 distinct CDR3 sequences, under 15% seen once. Sequenced input: whole blood. These receptors all stem from an adult who was a healthcare worker with PCR-confirmed SARS-CoV-2 infection or an uninfected control (not recorded which).

J is TRBJ1-1 and V is TRBV9; 7 bases align to TRBD1. Germline trimming cut 4 bases from V and 7 bases from J; bases unmatched to any gene: 7. This CDR3 has 13 residues. Germline V gene data show CDR1 as SGDLS and CDR2 as YYNGEE. The CDR3 region is CASSSSYRGEAFF. The CDR3, as DNA: TGTGCCAGCAGCTCCTCATACAGGGGTGAAGCTTTCTTT. Full variable domain (rest looked up from reference TRBV9 and TRBJ1-1): DSGVTQTPKHLITATGQRVTLRCSPRSGDLSVYWYQQSLDQGLQFLIQYYNGEERAKGNILERFSAQQFPDLHSELNLSSLELGDSALYFCASSSSYRGEAFFGQGTRLTVV.

This clonotype turned up a few times. The CDR3: CASSSLVYNEQFF. The CDR3 bases are TGTGCCAGCTCAAGCCTAGTTTACAATGAGCAGTTCTTC. The gene calls are TRBV18 and TRBJ2-1, with D unresolved. This CDR3 contains 13 residues. V lost 5 bases, J lost 4 bases, and 9 bases lay in between. From germline, CDR1 is KGHSH and CDR2 LQKENI.

This clonotype was seen repeatedly, ten times or more. V is TRBV7-9 and J is TRBJ2-7; tentatively, D is TRBD1 (5 bases). CDR1 SEHNR and CDR2 FQNEAQ come from the germline V gene (reference sequence). This CDR3 region has 14 residues. Trimming removed 5 bases from V and 1 base from J, with 12 bases in between. The CDR3 reads CASSRIGVSYEQYF. Here the CDR3 DNA reads TGTGCCAGCAGCCGCATAGGGGTTTCCTACGAGCAGTACTTC.

This chain uses TRBV29-1 with TRBJ2-1; possibly TRBD2 for D (5 bases). With 7 bases removed from V and 10 bases from J, the gap between germline ends came to 14 bases. CDR1 is SQVTM and CDR2 is ANQGSEA in the germline V gene. The CDR3 sequence is 11 residues long. CDR3 region: CSANSGNEQFF. CDR3 bases: TGCAGCGCAAACTCGGGGAACGAGCAGTTCTTC.

This clonotype has at least ten counts. The genes are TRBV20-1 and TRBJ1-5; perhaps TRBD1 as D (6 bases). Between the trimmed V and J ends, which lost 5 bases and 3 bases, there was a span of 11 bases. Germline CDR1 is DFQATT and CDR2 is SNEGSKA (reference sequence). This CDR3 is built from 13 residues. CDR3 region: CSAQTGLNQPQHF. CDR3 nucleotide sequence: TGCAGTGCTCAAACAGGGCTCAATCAGCCCCAGCATTTT.

The V and J genes are TRBV6-5 and TRBJ2-1; TRBD1 matches 7 bases. Germline V CDR1 and CDR2: MNHEY, SVGAGI. V shed 4 bases, J shed 5 bases, and the junction held 8 bases outside the gene matches. The CDR3 contains 15 residues. CDR3 residues: CASSSRGIEHNEQFF. The CDR3 bases are TGTGCCAGCAGTTCCAGGGGGATTGAGCACAATGAGCAGTTCTTC.

The table lists this clonotype with a few counts. The chain carries TRBV7-8 and TRBJ1-2; possible D gene TRBD1, 6 bases. Germline CDR1 is SGHVS and CDR2 is FQNEAQ. With 8 bases removed from V and 2 bases from J, the gap between germline ends came to 12 bases. The CDR3 loop spans 13 amino acids. CDR3 in DNA: TGTGCCAGCTCTGGGCAGGGGAACTATGGCTACACCTTC. This codes for CASSGQGNYGYTF. The full variable domain, with the rest looked up from reference TRBV7-8 and TRBJ1-2, is GAGVSQSPRYKVAKRGQDVALRCDPISGHVSLFWYQQALGQGPEFLTYFQNEAQLDKSGLPSDRFFAERPEGSVSTLKIQRTQQEDSAVYLCASSGQGNYGYTFGSGTRLTVV.

J is TRBJ2-4 and V is TRBV7-9; the D gene is possibly TRBD2 (5 bases). The V end lost 0 bases, the J end lost 9 bases, and 12 bases lay between the germline ends. Germline-derived CDR1 and CDR2 are SEHNR and FQNEAQ (reference sequence). This CDR3 region has 14 residues. The CDR3 protein is CASSLAPIEGIQYF. CDR3 bases: TGTGCCAGCAGCTTAGCCCCGATAGAGGGCATTCAGTACTTC.

The V and J genes are TRBV6-1 and TRBJ2-7; D possibly uses TRBD1 or TRBD2 (5 bases each). This CDR3 region has 15 residues. Germline-derived CDR1 and CDR2 are MNHNS and SASEGT. The V gene lost 2 bases and the J gene lost 5 bases, with 16 bases spanning the gap. For the CDR3, the DNA is TGTGCCAGCAGTGAATCGGGACGGCCTTGGGACGAGCAGTACTTC. It encodes CASSESGRPWDEQYF.

This clonotype was picked up many times. The V and J genes are TRBV28 and TRBJ1-1, with D perhaps matching TRBD1 (5 bases). Germline CDR1 reads MDHEN; CDR2 reads SYDVKM. The germline V and J ends were trimmed by 2 bases and 4 bases, with 17 bases remaining between them. This CDR3 spans 16 amino acids. CDR3 region: CASSLSKRAGLTEAFF. CDR3 DNA: TGTGCCAGCAGTTTAAGTAAGAGGGCGGGGCTCACTGAAGCTTTCTTT.

CDR3 DNA sequence: TGTGCCAGCAGCTTAAAACACATTCCAATCGGCACTGAAGCTTTCTTT. It encodes CASSLKHIPIGTEAFF. V usage is TRBV11-2 and J usage is TRBJ1-1; no clear D. Germline values: CDR1 SGHAT, CDR2 FQNNGV. Trimming cost V 2 bases and J 4 bases, with 17 bases left between them. This CDR3 is 16 amino acids long.

At least ten counts were recorded for this clonotype. This sequence joins TRBV7-2 and TRBJ2-7, with D possibly being TRBD1 (5 bases). CDR1 is SGHTA, CDR2 FQGNSA, per germline. The CDR3 is made up of 15 amino acids. V was shortened by 2 bases and J by 2 bases, with 13 bases between the two germline ends. The CDR3 DNA is TGTGCCAGCAGCTTATTGGGGCCGGCAACCTACGAGCAGTACTTC. It translates to CASSLLGPATYEQYF.